This is a list of T cell receptor beta chains from one sample in a study of radiotherapy plus CTLA-4 blockade in lung cancer. Generated by immunoSEQ multiplex PCR, the TCRdb table keeps only in-frame clones and is missing some. Of around 59,000 clones in the sample, approximately 65% are singletons; the top ten hold around 8%. The specimen was peripheral blood, collected from a patient treated with radiotherapy plus ipilimumab. These receptors were collected from a human donor with non-small cell lung cancer whose response to radiotherapy plus ipilimumab could not be evaluated. Each CDR3 is given with its conserved first and last residue.

TRBV5-1	TRBJ2-1	CASKDQGLSYNEQFF
TRBV10-3	TRBJ1-1	CAITKGENTEAFF
TRBV11-1	TRBJ1-5	CASSSDRNNQPQHF
TRBV11-3	TRBJ1-1	CASSLGAGVPEAFF
TRBV5-1	TRBJ2-7	CASSLTTTGTYEQYF
TRBV11-3	TRBJ2-1	CASSPRLAGANDEQFF
TRBV5-1	TRBJ2-1	CASSPIAGEFNEQFF
TRBV9	TRBJ1-2	CASSVVSGEGYTF
TRBV7-8	TRBJ2-1	CASSPGLAYNEQFF
TRBV19	TRBJ2-2	CASSLSRSSVNTGELFF
TRBV18	TRBJ2-7	CASSPTGTGELEQYF
TRBV7-6	TRBJ1-1	CASSLTGQINTEAFF
TRBV6-5	TRBJ1-6	CAAEPGQGASPLHF
TRBV19	TRBJ2-3	CASSRQWTELADTQYF
TRBV5-1	TRBJ2-1	CASSLVGSYNEQFF
TRBV11-2	TRBJ1-1	CASSFIIHPGQGARRAFF
TRBV6-5	TRBJ1-5	CASSGPGQSQPQHF
TRBV12-5	TRBJ1-2	CASGLGQQTLNYGYTF
TRBV11-2	TRBJ2-7	CASSLVGRLAGPSYEQYF
TRBV7-9	TRBJ2-1	CASSLGGFDEQFF
TRBV4-3	TRBJ2-1	CASSPRPLTSGGPSDEQFF
TRBV5-1	TRBJ2-5	CASSGDSSQETQYF
TRBV11-3	TRBJ2-3	CASSLRREGADTQYF
TRBV28	TRBJ1-2	CASREVGQGNGGYTF
TRBV28	TRBJ1-2	CASSLGQGNGYTF
TRBV2	TRBJ2-5	CASSELWRETQYF
TRBV29-1	TRBJ1-5	CSVGGTGNQPQHF
TRBV7-2	TRBJ1-2	CASSRWTGGDYGYTF
TRBV28	TRBJ2-7	CASRPPGREQYF
TRBV11-2	TRBJ2-7	CASSLGDSYAYEQYF
TRBV6-5	TRBJ2-7	CASSVDRFPYEQYF
TRBV14	TRBJ2-1	CASSQGGLAEHNEQFF
TRBV6-1	TRBJ1-6	CASSEMGQRSYNSPLHF
TRBV6-6	TRBJ2-7	CASSPGTVYEQYF
TRBV13	TRBJ1-2	CASSYPGRRYGYTF
TRBV6-1	TRBJ2-1	CASSPLDSNEQFF
TRBV6-5	TRBJ1-5	CASRRGNSNQPQHF
TRBV6-6	TRBJ2-7	CASSPGTSGGYEQYF
TRBV16	TRBJ2-1	CASSQLTGRVNEQFF
TRBV28	TRBJ2-4	CASSRQGEVAKNIQYF